Below are 8 T cell receptor beta chains sequenced from a single sample in a study of cytomegalovirus exposure and HLA in healthy donors. Vbeta (60) and Jbeta (13) primers were used in the PCR. Profiling relied on immunoSEQ multiplex PCR, and the TCRdb table lists in-frame clones only, not all of them. The sample has over 150,000 clones; about 85% are singletons. Sequencing was carried out using PBMCs. The receptors here all came from a man aged 25 to 45 in good health and CMV-seropositive.

The chain carries TRBV9 and TRBJ2-1, with D possibly being TRBD1 (6 bases). Germline CDR1 reads SGDLS; CDR2 reads YYNGEE. The length of the CDR3 is 15 residues. Trimming stripped 3 bases from V and 6 bases from J, with 16 bases between. The CDR3 here is CASSGGRSSGNEQFF. In DNA form, the CDR3 reads TGTGCCAGCAGCGGGGGGCGGAGTAGTGGCAATGAGCAGTTCTTC.

Worth noting for this clone: This sample includes further DNA sequences coding for the same CDR3. The chain combines TRBV9 with TRBJ2-7, with 9 bases matching TRBD1. CDR3 length: 14 residues. CDR1 is SGDLS, CDR2 YYNGEE, per germline. V was pared by 4 bases and J by 3 bases, with 5 bases of the junction left unmatched. The chain's CDR3 is CASSPGTGSYEQYF. Here the CDR3 DNA reads TGTGCCAGCAGCCCCGGGACAGGGAGCTACGAGCAGTACTTC.

The rearrangement links TRBV5-1 to TRBJ2-1, with D unresolved. This CDR3 contains 16 residues. Germline lookup yields CDR1 SGHRS and CDR2 YFSETQ. Trimming cost V 0 bases and J 0 bases, with 10 bases left between them. The DNA for the CDR3 is TGCGCCAGCAGCTTGGCCATCGAGAGCTCCTACAATGAGCAGTTCTTC. It codes for CASSLAIESSYNEQFF.

The CDR3 loop reads CASSLVGENTIYF. The CDR3 nucleotides read TGTGCCAGCAGCTTAGTGGGAGAAAACACCATATATTTT. The V call is TRBV7-2, the J call TRBJ1-3; D is unresolved. The V end lost 1 base, the J end lost 6 bases, and 7 bases lay between the germline ends. This CDR3 has 13 residues. Germline assignment: CDR1 SGHTA and CDR2 FQGNSA.

J is TRBJ1-4 and V is TRBV18; 7 positions agree with TRBD1. The CDR3 covers 15 residues. V dropped 3 bases and J dropped 14; count of bases not matched to a gene: 15. Germline V gene lookup returns CDR1 KGHSH and CDR2 LQKENI. CDR3 region: CASSPTSPGQSGLFF. The CDR3, as DNA: TGTGCCAGCTCACCCACCAGCCCGGGACAGAGCGGGCTGTTTTTT.

The V call is TRBV7-9, the J call TRBJ2-7; 9 bases are a match to TRBD1. Germline V gene lookup returns CDR1 SEHNR and CDR2 FQNEAQ (reference sequence). The V gene end was trimmed by 0 bases and the J gene end by 5 bases; junction bases not matched to a gene: 5. The length of the CDR3 is 15 residues. Here the CDR3 reads CASSLALGQGDEQYF. Here the CDR3 DNA reads TGTGCCAGCAGCTTAGCGCTGGGACAGGGCGACGAGCAGTACTTC.

The rearrangement uses TRBV4-2 and TRBJ2-2; D is perhaps TRBD2 (5 bases). The CDR3 contains 17 residues. Germline V CDR1 and CDR2: LGHNA, YNFKEQ. Between the trimmed V and J ends, which lost 0 bases and 3 bases, there was a span of 14 bases. The CDR3, as DNA: TGTGCCAGCAGCCAAGAAGGTCCGAGGGCGTACACCGGGGAGCTGTTTTTT. Amino acid sequence: CASSQEGPRAYTGELFF.

This clone was seen a handful of times. V and J are TRBV28 and TRBJ2-7, with D perhaps matching TRBD1 (5 bases). Germline V gene data show CDR1 as MDHEN and CDR2 as SYDVKM. Trimming removed 6 bases from V and 6 bases from J, with 6 bases in between. CDR3 length: 10 residues. The CDR3 DNA reads TGTGCCAGCAGCCAGGGCGAGCAGTACTTC. It codes for CASSQGEQYF. Together with reference TRBV28 and TRBJ2-7, the CDR3 gives the full variable domain: DVKVTQSSRYLVKRTGEKVFLECVQDMDHENMFWYRQDPGLGLRLIYFSYDVKMKEKGDIPEGYSVSREKKERFSLILESASTNQTSMYLCASSQGEQYFGPGTRLTVT.